This T cell receptor beta chain was observed in a study of somatic mutations in T cells in chronic GVHD (dated by TCRdb to about 2020). On this clone itself: This clone's antigen is unknown. No per-base quality is available; no much larger clone lies one base away.

For sorting, cells were stained with anti-CD3, anti-CD4, anti-CD8 and a Vbeta20 antibody from the IOTest Beta Mark kit and sorted on a FACSAria III to a purity above 97%. Peripheral blood was collected in sodium heparin tubes, and mononuclear cells were isolated by Ficoll-Paque PLUS density gradient centrifugation. CD4+ Vbeta20+, CD4+ Vbeta20-, and CD8+ T cell fractions were FACS-sorted before TCRbeta deep sequencing. Isolated genomic DNA was used for TCRbeta deep sequencing. TCRbeta CDR3 sequencing and initial data processing were performed with the immunoSEQ assay as a commercial service. On the study's bioinformatics: Reads were demultiplexed, adapter and primer sequences removed, similar clones merged by frequency-ratio clustering, and V, D, J genes annotated with IMGT. TCRdb mirrors the immuneACCESS table, restricted to in-frame sequences. Some clones are absent from its copies; in checked studies, under half trace to an unresolved V gene, and the reason for the others is unknown. V, J and clone size derive from that table, while D and trimming were established from the DNA sequence. This sample has approximately 14,000 clones in its table, and roughly three quarters of those were observed once. The ten largest clones capture about 34% of the sample.

Including cysteine and phenylalanine, the CDR3 has 16 amino acids. Just CDR3 DNA is preserved here, 48 bases in frame from base 1. V ends up 0 bases short and J 5 bases short, with an unmatched junction base count of 6. For CDR1 and CDR2, the germline V gene lists LGHNA and YNFKEQ. The sequence is built from TRBV4-2 and TRBJ2-3; the junction holds 9 bases that match TRBD2. The sequence was collected from a male patient between 45 and 59 years old with chronic graft-versus-host disease. After a transplant, some T cells may be of graft donor origin. Sequencing was carried out using Vbeta20-negative CD4+ T cells from blood. The cell subset or site label on this specimen signifies: CD4+ T cells sorted as TCR Vbeta20 negative by flow cytometry. Here the CDR3 is given as CASSQDPGGRGDTQYF. The bases read TGTGCCAGCAGCCAAGATCCCGGCGGGAGGGGAGATACGCAGTATTTT.